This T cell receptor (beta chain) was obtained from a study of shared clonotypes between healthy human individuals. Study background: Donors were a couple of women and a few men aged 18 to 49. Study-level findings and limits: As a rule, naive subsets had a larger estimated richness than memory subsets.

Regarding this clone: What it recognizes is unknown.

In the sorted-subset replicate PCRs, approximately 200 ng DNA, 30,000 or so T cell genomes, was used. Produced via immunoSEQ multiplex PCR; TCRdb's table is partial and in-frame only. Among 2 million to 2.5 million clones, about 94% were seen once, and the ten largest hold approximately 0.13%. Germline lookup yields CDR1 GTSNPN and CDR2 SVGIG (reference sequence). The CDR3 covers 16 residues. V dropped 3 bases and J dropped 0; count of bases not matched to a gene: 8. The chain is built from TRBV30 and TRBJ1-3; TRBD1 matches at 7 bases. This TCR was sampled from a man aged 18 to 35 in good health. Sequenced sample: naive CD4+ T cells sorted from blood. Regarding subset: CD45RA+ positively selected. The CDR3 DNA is TGTGCCTGGAGGGTGACAGGGAGAGGCTCTGGAAACACCATATATTTT. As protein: CAWRVTGRGSGNTIYF. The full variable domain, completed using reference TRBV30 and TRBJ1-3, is SQTIHQWPATLVQPVGSPLSLECTVEGTSNPNLYWYRQAAGRGLQLLFYSVGIGQISSEVPQNLSASRPQDRQFILSSKKLLLSDSGFYLCAWRVTGRGSGNTIYFGEGSWLTVV.